Detailed here is one T cell receptor beta chain. Germline V gene data show CDR1 as SGHVS and CDR2 as FNYEAQ. The V gene lost 1 base and the J gene lost 1 base, with 12 bases spanning the gap. The CDR3 totals 16 residues. This entry comes from a study of control samples from healthy donors and cancer patients. Only in-frame clones appear in the TCRdb table, and some are missing; sequencing was by immunoSEQ multiplex PCR. The sample lists approximately 150,000 clones; 80% to 90% were seen once. The chain joins TRBV7-6 to TRBJ2-3; D may match TRBD1 or TRBD2 (5 bases each). Sequenced sample: blood. This receptor was identified in a man aged 18 to 29 in good health. CDR3 residues: CASSLEAGRRTDTQYF. CDR3 coding DNA: TGTGCCAGCAGCTTAGAGGCAGGGAGACGCACAGATACGCAGTATTTT.